The 8 T cell receptor beta chains presented below share a single source sample, sequenced in a study of blood T cell dynamics during melanoma immunotherapy. As for time point: week 3, after first cycle of checkpoint inhibitor. Clones were read by immunoSEQ multiplex PCR, and TCRdb kept only the in-frame ones, dropping some. This sample has some 10,000 clones; roughly 80% occur once, and the top ten carry about a fifth. The material sequenced was blood, taken from a patient treated with checkpoint blockade. The receptors here all came from a human donor with melanoma.

Here the CDR3 DNA reads TGTGCCAGCAGCTTTCAGGCTAGCGGGGGCCATGAGCAGTTCTTC. Amino acid sequence: CASSFQASGGHEQFF. This sequence joins TRBV7-6 and TRBJ2-1; 10 nucleotides agree with TRBD2. Germline V lookup: CDR1 SGHVS, CDR2 FNYEAQ. The CDR3 runs 15 residues. V dropped 3 bases and J dropped 8; count of bases not matched to a gene: 7.

To note about this clone: This same CDR3 is encoded by further DNA sequences in the sample. The gene calls are TRBV28 and TRBJ2-7; 7 bases are shared with TRBD1. Germline V gene data show CDR1 as MDHEN and CDR2 as SYDVKM. V gave up 4 bases and J gave up 3 bases; unmatched junction bases: 3. The CDR3 loop spans 13 amino acids. CDR3 loop: CASSSGQDYEQYF. DNA of the CDR3: TGTGCCAGCAGTTCCGGACAGGACTACGAGCAGTACTTC.

This clone was recorded once. J is TRBJ2-2 and V is TRBV7-3; 10 bases match TRBD1. J was trimmed by 5 bases and V by 5 bases; bases with no gene match: 2. The CDR3 runs 14 residues. Germline V gene data show CDR1 as SGHTA and CDR2 as FQGTGA. The DNA for the CDR3 is TGTGCCAGCAGCGTGGACAGGGGGACCGGGGAGCTGTTTTTT. Its translation: CASSVDRGTGELFF. The full variable domain, rest sourced from reference TRBV7-3 and TRBJ2-2, is GAGVSQTPSNKVTEKGKYVELRCDPISGHTALYWYRQSLGQGPEFLIYFQGTGAADDSGLPNDRFFAVRPEGSVSTLKIQRTERGDSAVYLCASSVDRGTGELFFGEGSRLTVL.

This chain uses TRBV30 with TRBJ2-2, with 7 bases identical to TRBD1. The junction had 3 bases not matched to a gene; V was cut back by 5 bases and J by 0 bases. CDR1 GTSNPN and CDR2 SVGIG come from the germline V gene (reference sequence). The CDR3 length is 14 residues. This chain's CDR3 is CAWDRASNTGELFF. In DNA form, the CDR3 reads TGTGCCTGGGACAGGGCCTCGAACACCGGGGAGCTGTTTTTT. Full variable domain (remainder filled in from reference TRBV30 and TRBJ2-2): SQTIHQWPATLVQPVGSPLSLECTVEGTSNPNLYWYRQAAGRGLQLLFYSVGIGQISSEVPQNLSASRPQDRQFILSSKKLLLSDSGFYLCAWDRASNTGELFFGEGSRLTVL.

The CDR3 DNA reads as TGTGCCTGGAGTCGGGGCCTCCTAAGCAATCAGCCCCAGCATTTT. It translates to CAWSRGLLSNQPQHF. This chain uses TRBV30 with TRBJ1-5, with a tentative D call TRBD1 (5 bases). V was cut by 2 bases and J by 1 base, with 12 bases left in between. CDR3 length: 15 residues. Germline V gene data show CDR1 as GTSNPN and CDR2 as SVGIG (reference sequence). The full variable domain, rest sourced from reference TRBV30 and TRBJ1-5, is SQTIHQWPATLVQPVGSPLSLECTVEGTSNPNLYWYRQAAGRGLQLLFYSVGIGQISSEVPQNLSASRPQDRQFILSSKKLLLSDSGFYLCAWSRGLLSNQPQHFGDGTRLSIL.

This clone was seen a few times. V gene TRBV28 combines with J gene TRBJ2-7, with 10 bases fitting TRBD1. The CDR3 covers 13 residues. The germline V gene has CDR1 MDHEN and CDR2 SYDVKM. The junction had 2 bases not matched to a gene; V was cut back by 5 bases and J by 4 bases. CDR3 protein: CASSAGQGYEQYF. As DNA, the CDR3 is TGTGCCAGCAGTGCGGGACAGGGGTACGAGCAGTACTTC.

The chain carries TRBV6-5 and TRBJ2-7, with 8 positions matching TRBD1. This CDR3 contains 15 residues. The V segment lost 6 bases and the J segment 0 bases; nucleotides outside the gene matches: 7. The germline CDR1 and CDR2 sequences are MNHEY and SVGAGI. CDR3 residues: CASSPGQGYSYEQYF. CDR3 bases: TGTGCCAGCAGCCCCGGACAGGGATACTCCTACGAGCAGTACTTC.

This rearrangement joins TRBV2 to TRBJ1-1; 7 bases fit TRBD1. The CDR3 consists of 13 residues. Germline V gene data show CDR1 as SNHLY and CDR2 as FYNNEI. V shed 6 bases and J 1 base; nucleotides not matched to a gene: 2. The CDR3 here is CASRWDRNTEAFF. For the CDR3, the DNA is TGTGCCAGCAGATGGGACAGGAACACTGAAGCTTTCTTT.